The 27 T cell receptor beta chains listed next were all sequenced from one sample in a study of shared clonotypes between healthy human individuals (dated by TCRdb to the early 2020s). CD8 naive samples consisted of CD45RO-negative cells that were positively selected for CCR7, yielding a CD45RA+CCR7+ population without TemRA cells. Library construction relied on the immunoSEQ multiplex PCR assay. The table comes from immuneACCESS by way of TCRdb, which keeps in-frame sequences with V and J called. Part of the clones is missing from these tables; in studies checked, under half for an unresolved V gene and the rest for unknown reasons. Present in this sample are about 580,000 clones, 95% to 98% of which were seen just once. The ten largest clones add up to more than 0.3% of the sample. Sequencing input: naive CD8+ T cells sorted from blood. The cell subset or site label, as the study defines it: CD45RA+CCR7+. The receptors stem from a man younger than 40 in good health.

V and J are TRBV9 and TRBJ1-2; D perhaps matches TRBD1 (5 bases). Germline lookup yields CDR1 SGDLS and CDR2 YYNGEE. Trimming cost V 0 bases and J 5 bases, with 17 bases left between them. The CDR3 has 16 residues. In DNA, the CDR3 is TGTGCCAGCAGCGTAGCCCTCCATGGGGACTTATATGGCTACACCTTC. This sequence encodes CASSVALHGDLYGYTF.

The CDR3 DNA reads as TGCGCCACCTATTCTGCGGAGAGCTCCTACAATGAGCAGTTCTTC. Its translation is CATYSAESSYNEQFF. This chain links TRBV10-2 with TRBJ2-1, with D hard to call. V dropped 10 bases and J dropped 0 bases, with 16 bases sitting between them. Per the germline V gene, CDR1 is WSHSY and CDR2 is SAAADI. This CDR3 spans 15 amino acids.

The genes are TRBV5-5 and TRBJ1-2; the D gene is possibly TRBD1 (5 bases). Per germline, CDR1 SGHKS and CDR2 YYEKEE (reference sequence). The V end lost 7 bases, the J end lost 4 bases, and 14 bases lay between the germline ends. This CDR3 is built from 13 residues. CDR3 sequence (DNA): TGTGCCAGCCAAGGGTTAGGGGCCTATGGCTACACCTTC. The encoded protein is CASQGLGAYGYTF.

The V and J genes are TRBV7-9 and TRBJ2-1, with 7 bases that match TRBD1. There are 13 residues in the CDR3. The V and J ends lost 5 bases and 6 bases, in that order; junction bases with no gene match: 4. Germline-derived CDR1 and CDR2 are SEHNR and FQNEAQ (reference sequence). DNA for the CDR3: TGTGCCAGCAGCGGGACAGCGTTCAATGAGCAGTTCTTC. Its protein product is CASSGTAFNEQFF.

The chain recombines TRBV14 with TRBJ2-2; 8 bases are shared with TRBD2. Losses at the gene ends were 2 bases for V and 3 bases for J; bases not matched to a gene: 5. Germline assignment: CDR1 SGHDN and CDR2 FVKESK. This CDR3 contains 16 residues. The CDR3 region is CASSQLSAGDTGELFF. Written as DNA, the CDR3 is TGTGCCAGCAGCCAATTATCAGCGGGGGACACCGGGGAGCTGTTTTTT.

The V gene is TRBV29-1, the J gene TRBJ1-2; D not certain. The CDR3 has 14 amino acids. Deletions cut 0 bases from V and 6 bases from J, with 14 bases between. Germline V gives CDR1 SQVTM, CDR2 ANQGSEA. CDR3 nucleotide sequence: TGCAGCGTTGAAGAATCAATAGGGCAGAATGGCTACACCTTC. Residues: CSVEESIGQNGYTF.

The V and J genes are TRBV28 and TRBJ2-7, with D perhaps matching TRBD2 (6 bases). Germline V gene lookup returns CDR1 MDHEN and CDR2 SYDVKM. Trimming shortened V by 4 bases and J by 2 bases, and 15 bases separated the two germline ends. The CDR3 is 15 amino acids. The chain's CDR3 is CASSSYSLATYEQYF. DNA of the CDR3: TGTGCCAGCAGTTCCTACAGCCTAGCGACCTACGAGCAGTACTTC. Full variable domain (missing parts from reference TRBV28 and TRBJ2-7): DVKVTQSSRYLVKRTGEKVFLECVQDMDHENMFWYRQDPGLGLRLIYFSYDVKMKEKGDIPEGYSVSREKKERFSLILESASTNQTSMYLCASSSYSLATYEQYFGPGTRLTVT.

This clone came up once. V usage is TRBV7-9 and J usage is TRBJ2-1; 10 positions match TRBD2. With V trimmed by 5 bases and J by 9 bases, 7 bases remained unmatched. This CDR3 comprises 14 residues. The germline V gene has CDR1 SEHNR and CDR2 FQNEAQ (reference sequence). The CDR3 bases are TGTGCCAGCAGCCGGGAGCGGGGGGGCGGTGAGCAGTTCTTC. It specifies CASSRERGGGEQFF.

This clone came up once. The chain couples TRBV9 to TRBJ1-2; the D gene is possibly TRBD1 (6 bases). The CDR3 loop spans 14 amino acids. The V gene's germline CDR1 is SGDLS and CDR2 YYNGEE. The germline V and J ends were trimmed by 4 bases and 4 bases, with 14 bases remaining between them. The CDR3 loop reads CASSTHRAGYGYTF. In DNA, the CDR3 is TGTGCCAGCAGCACCCACAGGGCAGGCTATGGCTACACCTTC. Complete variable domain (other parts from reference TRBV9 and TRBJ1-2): DSGVTQTPKHLITATGQRVTLRCSPRSGDLSVYWYQQSLDQGLQFLIQYYNGEERAKGNILERFSAQQFPDLHSELNLSSLELGDSALYFCASSTHRAGYGYTFGSGTRLTVV.

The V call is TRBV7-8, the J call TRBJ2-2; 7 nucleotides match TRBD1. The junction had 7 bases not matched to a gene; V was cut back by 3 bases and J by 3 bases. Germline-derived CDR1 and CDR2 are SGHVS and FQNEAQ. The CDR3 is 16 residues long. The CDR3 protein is CASSLDTTGDTGELFF. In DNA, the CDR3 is TGTGCCAGCAGCTTGGACACCACAGGGGACACCGGGGAGCTGTTTTTT.

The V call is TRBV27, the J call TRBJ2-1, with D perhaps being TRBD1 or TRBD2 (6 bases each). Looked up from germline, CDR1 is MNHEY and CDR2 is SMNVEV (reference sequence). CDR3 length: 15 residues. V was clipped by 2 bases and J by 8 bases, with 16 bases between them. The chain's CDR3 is CASSLLRERGDEQFF. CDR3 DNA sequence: TGTGCCAGCAGTTTACTCAGGGAGAGGGGGGATGAGCAGTTCTTC.

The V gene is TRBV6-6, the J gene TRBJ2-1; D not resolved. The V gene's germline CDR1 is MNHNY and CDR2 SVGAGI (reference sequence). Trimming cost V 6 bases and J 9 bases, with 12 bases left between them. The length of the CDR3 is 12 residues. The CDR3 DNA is TGTGCCAGCAGCCCTGGGCGGACTGAGCAGTTCTTC. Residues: CASSPGRTEQFF.

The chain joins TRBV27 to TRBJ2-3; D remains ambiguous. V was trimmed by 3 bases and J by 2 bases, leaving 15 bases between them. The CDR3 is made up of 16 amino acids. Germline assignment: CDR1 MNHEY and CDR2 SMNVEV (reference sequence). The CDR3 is CASSFSRTGNTDTQYF. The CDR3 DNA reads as TGTGCCAGCAGTTTTTCCCGAACTGGGAACACAGATACGCAGTATTTT.

The CDR3 loop is CASSSPLRTGETQYF. In DNA, the CDR3 is TGTGCCAGCAGTTCCCCCTTGAGGACGGGAGAGACCCAGTACTTC. V usage is TRBV28 and J usage is TRBJ2-5; D ambiguous. CDR1 and CDR2 from the germline V gene are MDHEN and SYDVKM. This CDR3 has 15 amino acids. V was cut by 4 bases and J by 4 bases, with 16 bases left in between. Filled out from reference TRBV28 and TRBJ2-5, the complete variable domain reads DVKVTQSSRYLVKRTGEKVFLECVQDMDHENMFWYRQDPGLGLRLIYFSYDVKMKEKGDIPEGYSVSREKKERFSLILESASTNQTSMYLCASSSPLRTGETQYFGPGTRLLVL.

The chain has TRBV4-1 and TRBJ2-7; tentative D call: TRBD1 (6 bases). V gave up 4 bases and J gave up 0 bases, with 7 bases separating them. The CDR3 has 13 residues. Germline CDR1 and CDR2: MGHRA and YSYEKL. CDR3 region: CASSRDTSYEQYF. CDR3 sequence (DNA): TGCGCCAGCAGCCGGGACACCTCCTACGAGCAGTACTTC.

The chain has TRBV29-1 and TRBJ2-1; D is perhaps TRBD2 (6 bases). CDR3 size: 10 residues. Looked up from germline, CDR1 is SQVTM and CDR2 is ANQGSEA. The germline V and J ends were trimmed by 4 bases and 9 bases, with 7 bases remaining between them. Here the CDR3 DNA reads TGCAGCGTTGGGGGAGGTGAGCAGTTCTTC. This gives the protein CSVGGGEQFF.

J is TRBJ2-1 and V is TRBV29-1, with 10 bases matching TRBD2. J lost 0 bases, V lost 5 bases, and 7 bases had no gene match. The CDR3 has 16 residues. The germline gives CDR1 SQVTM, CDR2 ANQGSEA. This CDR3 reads CSVTGLATSSYNEQFF. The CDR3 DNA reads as TGCAGCGTTACGGGACTAGCGACCAGCTCCTACAATGAGCAGTTCTTC.

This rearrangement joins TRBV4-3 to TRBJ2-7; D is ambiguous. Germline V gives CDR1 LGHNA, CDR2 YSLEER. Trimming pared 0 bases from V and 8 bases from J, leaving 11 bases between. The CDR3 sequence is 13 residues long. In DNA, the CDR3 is TGCGCCAGCAGCCAAGATCCAGCCACGAAGCAGTACTTC. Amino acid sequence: CASSQDPATKQYF.

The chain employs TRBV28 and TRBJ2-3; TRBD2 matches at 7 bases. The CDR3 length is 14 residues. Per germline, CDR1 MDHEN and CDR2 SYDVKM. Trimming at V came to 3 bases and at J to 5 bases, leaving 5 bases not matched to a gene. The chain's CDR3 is CASSFTGGIDTQYF. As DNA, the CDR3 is TGTGCCAGCAGTTTCACGGGAGGCATAGATACGCAGTATTTT.

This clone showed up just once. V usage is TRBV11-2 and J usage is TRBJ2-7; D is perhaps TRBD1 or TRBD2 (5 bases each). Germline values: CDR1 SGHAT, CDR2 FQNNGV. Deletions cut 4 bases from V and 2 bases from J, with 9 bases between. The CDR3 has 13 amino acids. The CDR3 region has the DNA TGTGCCAGCAGCTACGGGGCTCCCTACGAGCAGTACTTC. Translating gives CASSYGAPYEQYF.

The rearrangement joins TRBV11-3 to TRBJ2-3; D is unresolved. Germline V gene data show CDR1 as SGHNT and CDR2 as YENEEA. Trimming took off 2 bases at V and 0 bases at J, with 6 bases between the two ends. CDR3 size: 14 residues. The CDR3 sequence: CASSLPDSTDTQYF. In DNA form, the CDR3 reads TGTGCCAGCAGCTTACCAGATAGCACAGATACGCAGTATTTT.

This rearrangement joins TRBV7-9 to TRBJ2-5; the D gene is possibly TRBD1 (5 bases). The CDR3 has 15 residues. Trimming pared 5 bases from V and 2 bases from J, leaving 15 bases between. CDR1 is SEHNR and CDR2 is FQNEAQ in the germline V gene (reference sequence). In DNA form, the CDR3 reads TGTGCCAGCAGCCATGATTTGACAGAACAAGAGACCCAGTACTTC. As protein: CASSHDLTEQETQYF.

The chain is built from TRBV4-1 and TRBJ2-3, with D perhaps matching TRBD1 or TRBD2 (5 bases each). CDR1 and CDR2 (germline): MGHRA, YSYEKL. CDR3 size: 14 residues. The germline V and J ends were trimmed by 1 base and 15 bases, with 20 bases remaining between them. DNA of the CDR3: TGCGCCAGCAGCCAAGGATACGGGACGGACCTGCGTTATTTT. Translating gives CASSQGYGTDLRYF.

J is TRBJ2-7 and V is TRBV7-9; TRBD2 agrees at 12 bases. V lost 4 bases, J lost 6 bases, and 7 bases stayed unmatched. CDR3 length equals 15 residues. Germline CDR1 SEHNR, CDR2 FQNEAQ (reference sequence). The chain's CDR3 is CASSYETSGSVEQYF. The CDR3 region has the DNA TGTGCCAGCAGCTACGAGACTAGCGGGAGTGTCGAGCAGTACTTC.

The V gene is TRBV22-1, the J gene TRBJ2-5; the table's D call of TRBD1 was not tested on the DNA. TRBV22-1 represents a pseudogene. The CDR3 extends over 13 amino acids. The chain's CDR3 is CPGSALGEETQYF. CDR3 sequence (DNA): TGTCCTGGGAGCGCACTAGGGGAAGAGACCCAGTACTTC.

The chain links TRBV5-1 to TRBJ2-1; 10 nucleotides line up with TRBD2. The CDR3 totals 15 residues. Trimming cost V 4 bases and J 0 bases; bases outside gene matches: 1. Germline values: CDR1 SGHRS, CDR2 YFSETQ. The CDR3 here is CASSRTSGSYNEQFF. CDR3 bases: TGCGCCAGCAGCCGGACTAGCGGCTCCTACAATGAGCAGTTCTTC.

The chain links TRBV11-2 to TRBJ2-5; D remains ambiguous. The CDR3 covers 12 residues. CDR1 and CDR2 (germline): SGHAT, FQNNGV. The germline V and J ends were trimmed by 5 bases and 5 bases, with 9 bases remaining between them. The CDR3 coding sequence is TGTGCCAGCAGCACAACCTTGGAGACCCAGTACTTC. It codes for CASSTTLETQYF.